This T cell receptor (beta chain) comes out of a study of Graves' ophthalmopathy and Graves' hyperthyroidism. This clonotype has just a few counts. Deletions cut 2 bases from V and 0 bases from J, with 17 bases between. There are 18 residues in the CDR3. RNA transcripts provided the template for amplifying TCR beta CDR3 regions. The first-round RT-PCR employed HTBI primers together with the Qiagen OneStep RT-PCR kit. A multiplex PCR was then performed as the second round. TCRdb reprocessed the multiplex PCR reads with MiXCR, giving one entry per CDR3 protein. Seen here are hundreds of thousands of distinct CDR3 sequences, roughly 21% observed once, and the top ten hold roughly 40%.

The TCR was taken from a woman aged 45-59 years with Graves' ophthalmopathy. Material for sequencing was peripheral blood. The V call is TRBV12-3 or TRBV12-4, the J call TRBJ2-1; tentatively, D is TRBD1 or TRBD2 (5 bases each). The CDR3: CASSLRDGSISSYNEQFF. DNA for the CDR3: TGTGCCAGCAGTTTACGGGACGGATCGATTAGCTCCTACAATGAGCAGTTCTTC.